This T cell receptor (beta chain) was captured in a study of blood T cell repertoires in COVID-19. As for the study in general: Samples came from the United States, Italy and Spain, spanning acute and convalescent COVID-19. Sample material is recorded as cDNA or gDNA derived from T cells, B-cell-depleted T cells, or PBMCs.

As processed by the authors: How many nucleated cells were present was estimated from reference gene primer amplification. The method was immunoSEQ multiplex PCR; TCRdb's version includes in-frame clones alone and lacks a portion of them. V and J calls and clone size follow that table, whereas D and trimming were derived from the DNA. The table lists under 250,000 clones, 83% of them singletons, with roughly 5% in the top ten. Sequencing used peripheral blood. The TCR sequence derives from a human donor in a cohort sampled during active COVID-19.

The CDR3 region has the DNA TGTGCCAGCAGTTACCCAGGCCGGGATCCTGAAGCTTTCTTT. Its translation is CASSYPGRDPEAFF. V gene TRBV6-2 or TRBV6-3 combines with J gene TRBJ1-1; D unresolved. Germline CDR1 MNHEY, CDR2 SVGEGT. The CDR3 spans 14 residues. V was clipped by 2 bases and J by 6 bases, with 13 bases between them.